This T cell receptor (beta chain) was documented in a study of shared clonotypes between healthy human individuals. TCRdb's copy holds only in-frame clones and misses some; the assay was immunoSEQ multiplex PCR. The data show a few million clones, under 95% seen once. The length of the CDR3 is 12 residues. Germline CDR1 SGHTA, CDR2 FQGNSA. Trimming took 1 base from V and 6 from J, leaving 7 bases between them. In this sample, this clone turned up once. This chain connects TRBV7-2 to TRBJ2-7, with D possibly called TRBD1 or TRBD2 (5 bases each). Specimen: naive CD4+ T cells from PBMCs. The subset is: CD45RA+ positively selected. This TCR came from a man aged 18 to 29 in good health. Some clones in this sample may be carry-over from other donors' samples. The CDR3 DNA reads TGTGCCAGCAGCTTAGGAGGGGCCGAGCAGTACTTC. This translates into CASSLGGAEQYF.